One sample yielded the 26 T cell receptor beta chains listed below, sequenced in a study of T cells in Graves' hyperthyroidism and ophthalmopathy. The investigators amplified TCR beta CDR3 regions from RNA transcripts. In the first-round RT-PCR of the TCR CDR3, the HTBI primer set was used. TCRdb analysed the multiplex PCR reads with MiXCR anew, one entry per CDR3 protein. Of some 530,000 distinct CDR3 sequences in the sample, 22% were seen once. Material: blood. Receptor source: a woman between 65 and 79 years old with Graves' ophthalmopathy.

This rearrangement joins TRBV6-1 to TRBJ1-5; no reliable D call. V dropped 1 base and J dropped 0 bases, with 7 bases sitting between them. CDR3 length equals 15 residues. Germline CDR1 is MNHNS and CDR2 is SASEGT. The CDR3 DNA reads TGTGCCAGCAGTGAAGTCCATAGTAGCAATCAGCCCCAGCATTTT. Translating gives CASSEVHSSNQPQHF.

The chain employs TRBV3-1 and TRBJ1-3; unclear D gene. Germline values: CDR1 LGHDT, CDR2 YNNKEL (reference sequence). The ends were cut back, 3 bases at V and 4 bases at J, with 10 bases in the middle. This CDR3 has 14 residues. In DNA, the CDR3 is TGTGCCAGCAGCCATAGGGTGGACGGAAACACCATATATTTT. Amino acids: CASSHRVDGNTIYF.

This clonotype has just a few counts. The chain employs TRBV3-1 and TRBJ2-3; 10 bases are shared with TRBD2. Trimming cost V 1 base and J 7 bases; bases outside gene matches: 5. Germline CDR1 is LGHDT and CDR2 is YNNKEL (reference sequence). The CDR3 consists of 15 residues. The CDR3 nucleotides read TGTGCCAGCAGCCAAGGACTAGCGGGTCCCAATACGCAGTATTTT. Translating it yields CASSQGLAGPNTQYF.

Here the CDR3 reads CASSTGLAGGFYNEQFF. Here the CDR3 DNA reads TGTGCCAGCAGCACAGGACTAGCGGGAGGGTTCTACAATGAGCAGTTCTTC. The V and J genes are TRBV11-3 and TRBJ2-1; TRBD2 aligns across 15 bases. J gave up 3 bases and V 5 bases, and 5 bases lay outside the gene matches. This CDR3 has 17 residues. Looked up from germline, CDR1 is SGHNT and CDR2 is YENEEA.

This clonotype has ten or more counts. This chain links TRBV7-2 with TRBJ2-5; 7 bases align to TRBD2. Unmatched junction bases numbered 5, after V lost 2 bases and J lost 2 bases. Germline lookup yields CDR1 SGHTA and CDR2 FQGNSA. This CDR3 region has 15 residues. CDR3 sequence (DNA): TGTGCCAGCAGCTTATCCGGGACTACTCAAGAGACCCAGTACTTC. Translation gives CASSLSGTTQETQYF.

This clonotype was counted ten times or more. This chain joins TRBV3-1 and TRBJ2-1; 7 positions agree with TRBD1. J was trimmed by 4 bases and V by 4 bases; bases with no gene match: 1. In germline, CDR1 is LGHDT, CDR2 YNNKEL (reference sequence). This CDR3 is 13 amino acids long. This chain's CDR3 is CASSRDRYNEQFF. CDR3 nucleotides: TGTGCCAGCAGCCGGGACAGATACAATGAGCAGTTCTTC.

Many counts were recorded for this clonotype. J is TRBJ2-7 and V is TRBV20-1, with D perhaps matching TRBD1 or TRBD2 (5 bases each). The CDR3 sequence is 14 residues long. Trimming removed 3 bases at V and 3 bases at J, with 15 bases between. Per germline, CDR1 DFQATT and CDR2 SNEGSKA (reference sequence). Here the CDR3 DNA reads TGCAGTGCTAGTCCGAGGGCAGGGATCTACGAGCAGTACTTC. This gives the protein CSASPRAGIYEQYF.

The CDR3 loop reads CASSSRRTSREETQYF. In DNA, the CDR3 is TGTGCCAGCAGCTCGAGGCGGACTAGCAGAGAAGAGACCCAGTACTTC. The chain is built from TRBV5-4 and TRBJ2-5; 8 bases align to TRBD2. The CDR3 length is 16 residues. Germline values: CDR1 SGHNT, CDR2 YYREEE (reference sequence). After removal of 3 bases from V and 3 bases from J, the junction contained 10 bases not matched to a gene. Using reference TRBV5-4 and TRBJ2-5 for the parts outside the CDR3, the full variable domain is ETGVTQSPTHLIKTRGQQVTLRCSSQSGHNTVSWYQQALGQGPQFIFQYYREEENGRGNFPPRFSGLQFPNYSSELNVNALELDDSALYLCASSSRRTSREETQYFGPGTRLLVL.

For this clonotype: A much bigger clone sits one base away, suggesting this may be a read error. The chain is built from TRBV30 and TRBJ2-2; 15 bases are shared with TRBD2. Germline V lookup: CDR1 GTSNPN, CDR2 SVGIG (reference sequence). The CDR3 sequence is 15 residues long. V lost 5 bases to trimming and J lost 3 bases; unmatched junction nucleotides: 1. As DNA, the CDR3 is TGTGCCTGGGGACTAGCGGGAGGGGACACCGGGGAGCTGTTTTTT. It specifies CAWGLAGGDTGELFF. Variable domain in full (rest from reference TRBV30 and TRBJ2-2): SQTIHQWPATLVQPVGSPLSLECTVEGTSNPNLYWYRQAAGRGLQLLFYSVGIGQISSEVPQNLSASRPQDRQFILSSKKLLLSDSGFYLCAWGLAGGDTGELFFGEGSRLTVL.

Comments on this clonotype: At one boundary the junction diverges from the germline segment, which might be a read error. The V gene is TRBV5-1, the J gene TRBJ1-1; D unresolved. The CDR3 has 14 residues. The germline gives CDR1 SGHRS, CDR2 YFSETQ. The CDR3 reads CASSWMTTVGEAFF. The DNA for the CDR3 is TGTGCCAGCAGCTGGATGACCACAGTAGGTGAAGCTTTCTTT.

This clonotype was observed at least ten times. The chain carries TRBV6-1 and TRBJ1-1; a possible D gene is TRBD1 (5 bases). V lost 3 bases and J lost 0, with 11 bases in between. Germline CDR1 and CDR2: MNHNS and SASEGT. The CDR3 has 15 residues. CDR3 sequence: CASSDRAKMNTEAFF. CDR3 nucleotides: TGTGCCAGCAGTGACAGGGCTAAAATGAACACTGAAGCTTTCTTT.

This clonotype was detected many times. J is TRBJ1-5 and V is TRBV27, with D uncertain. Between the trimmed V and J ends, which lost 4 bases and 0 bases, there was a span of 7 bases. Germline V CDR1 and CDR2: MNHEY, SMNVEV (reference sequence). The CDR3 contains 14 residues. The CDR3 region is CASSSTSSNQPQHF. The CDR3 coding sequence is TGTGCCAGCAGTTCGACAAGTAGCAATCAGCCCCAGCATTTT.

This chain uses TRBV9 with TRBJ2-1; the D is unclear. V dropped 0 bases and J dropped 7 bases, with 11 bases sitting between them. The CDR3 has 14 residues. Germline CDR1 is SGDLS and CDR2 is YYNGEE. CDR3 bases: TGTGCCAGCAGCGTAGCTCCGGTAGGGAATGAGCAGTTCTTC. It yields the protein CASSVAPVGNEQFF.

This CDR3 reads CASSLRRDRGRTTEAFF. The CDR3 nucleotides read TGTGCCAGCAGCTTAAGGCGGGACAGGGGGCGCACCACTGAAGCTTTCTTT. The chain has TRBV7-8 and TRBJ1-1; 12 bases fit TRBD1. Germline V gives CDR1 SGHVS, CDR2 FQNEAQ. Trimming at V came to 2 bases and at J to 4 bases, leaving 8 bases not matched to a gene. The length of the CDR3 is 17 residues.

This clonotype was counted only a few times. V usage is TRBV7-9 and J usage is TRBJ2-3; D is unresolved. Germline values: CDR1 SEHNR, CDR2 FQNEAQ (reference sequence). The CDR3 is 13 residues long. The V gene lost 2 bases and the J gene lost 14 bases, with 17 bases spanning the gap. In DNA form, the CDR3 reads TGTGCCAGCAGCTTAAGAGAAGGACGCGTGCGGTATTTT. Its translation: CASSLREGRVRYF.

The rearrangement joins TRBV20-1 to TRBJ2-7; 10 nucleotides line up with TRBD1. V trimming: 2 bases; J trimming: 4 bases; junction bases outside the gene matches: 5. Germline V gives CDR1 DFQATT, CDR2 SNEGSKA (reference sequence). This CDR3 is 14 amino acids long. The CDR3 DNA follows: TGCAGTGCTAGAAGGACAGGGGGATTATACGAGCAGTACTTC. Translated, it gives CSARRTGGLYEQYF.

The genes are TRBV7-8 and TRBJ2-7; 10 bases agree with TRBD2. With V trimmed by 5 bases and J by 3 bases, 10 bases remained unmatched. This CDR3 spans 16 amino acids. Germline loops: CDR1 SGHVS, CDR2 FQNEAQ. DNA for the CDR3: TGTGCCAGCAGCGTATCAGGACTAGCGGTAATCTACGAGCAGTACTTC. Translation gives CASSVSGLAVIYEQYF. The variable domain in full, completed from reference TRBV7-8 and TRBJ2-7, reads GAGVSQSPRYKVAKRGQDVALRCDPISGHVSLFWYQQALGQGPEFLTYFQNEAQLDKSGLPSDRFFAERPEGSVSTLKIQRTQQEDSAVYLCASSVSGLAVIYEQYFGPGTRLTVT.

This clonotype turned up a few times. The chain employs TRBV4-1 and TRBJ2-7; no reliable D call. The V and J ends lost 1 base and 2 bases respectively, with 12 bases between them. Per the germline V gene, CDR1 is MGHRA and CDR2 is YSYEKL. The length of the CDR3 is 15 residues. DNA of the CDR3: TGCGCCAGCAGCCAAGTAGGGTTGGGGACCTACGAGCAGTACTTC. Residues: CASSQVGLGTYEQYF.

The V gene is TRBV3-1, the J gene TRBJ1-2; maybe TRBD1 (6 bases). V lost 4 bases and J 4 bases, leaving 10 bases between the germline ends. The germline V gene encodes CDR1 LGHDT and CDR2 YNNKEL (reference sequence). This CDR3 contains 13 residues. CDR3: CASSPGQPYGYTF. The CDR3 DNA reads TGTGCCAGCAGCCCCGGACAGCCCTATGGCTACACCTTC.

This clonotype was detected many times. V usage is TRBV28 and J usage is TRBJ1-2; unclear D gene. Germline loops: CDR1 MDHEN, CDR2 SYDVKM. V dropped 5 bases and J dropped 4 bases, with 11 bases sitting between them. The CDR3 covers 13 residues. The CDR3 DNA is TGTGCCAGCAGTCCCGTTGCCCCCTATGGCTACACCTTC. Its protein product is CASSPVAPYGYTF.

This rearrangement joins TRBV30 to TRBJ2-2; D unclear. Germline V CDR1 and CDR2: GTSNPN, SVGIG (reference sequence). The CDR3 covers 14 residues. V was clipped by 0 bases and J by 5 bases, with 10 bases between them. Written as DNA, the CDR3 is TGTGCCTGGAGTGTACACCCCGGGACCGGGGAGCTGTTTTTT. Translating it yields CAWSVHPGTGELFF.

This clonotype was counted at least ten times. The chain employs TRBV6-1 and TRBJ2-7; D call uncertain. This CDR3 spans 13 amino acids. Trimming removed 5 bases from V and 5 bases from J, with 13 bases in between. From germline, CDR1 is MNHNS and CDR2 SASEGT. DNA of the CDR3: TGTGCCAGCAGTTCATACCCTCCTGACGAGCAGTACTTC. Translation: CASSSYPPDEQYF.

In this sample, this clonotype turned up many times. The chain uses TRBV6-2 or TRBV6-3 and TRBJ2-7, with TRBD1 matching 8 bases. The CDR3 loop spans 14 amino acids. Germline V lookup: CDR1 MNHEY, CDR2 SVGEGT. V dropped 6 bases and J dropped 6; count of bases not matched to a gene: 10. The CDR3 DNA reads TGTGCCAGCAGCCGCGACCCGGGACAGGTCGAGCAGTACTTC. It translates to CASSRDPGQVEQYF.

The genes are TRBV10-3 and TRBJ2-3; TRBD2 might be the D (6 bases). The CDR3 consists of 13 residues. Germline loops: CDR1 ENHRY, CDR2 SYGVKD. V was trimmed by 5 bases and J by 1 base, leaving 7 bases between them. CDR3 nucleotides: TGTGCCATCAGTTCGGGGGGCACAGATACGCAGTATTTT. It specifies CAISSGGTDTQYF.

This clonotype was counted at least ten times. The rearrangement uses TRBV6-1 and TRBJ1-1, with TRBD1 identical over 8 bases. With 3 bases clipped from V and 0 bases from J, the junction kept 9 bases outside the gene matches. CDR3 length: 17 residues. Germline CDR1 MNHNS, CDR2 SASEGT. In DNA form, the CDR3 reads TGTGCCAGCAGTGACTTTGACAGGGGAGTTATGAACACTGAAGCTTTCTTT. This translates into CASSDFDRGVMNTEAFF.

The table lists this clonotype with a few counts. This chain connects TRBV29-1 to TRBJ1-5; 7 bases agree with TRBD1. Germline V gene lookup returns CDR1 SQVTM and CDR2 ANQGSEA. V shed 4 bases, J shed 4 bases, and the junction held 1 base outside the gene matches. This CDR3 spans 12 amino acids. CDR3 region: CSVAQGNQPQHF. The CDR3 DNA is TGCAGCGTTGCACAGGGGAATCAGCCCCAGCATTTT.